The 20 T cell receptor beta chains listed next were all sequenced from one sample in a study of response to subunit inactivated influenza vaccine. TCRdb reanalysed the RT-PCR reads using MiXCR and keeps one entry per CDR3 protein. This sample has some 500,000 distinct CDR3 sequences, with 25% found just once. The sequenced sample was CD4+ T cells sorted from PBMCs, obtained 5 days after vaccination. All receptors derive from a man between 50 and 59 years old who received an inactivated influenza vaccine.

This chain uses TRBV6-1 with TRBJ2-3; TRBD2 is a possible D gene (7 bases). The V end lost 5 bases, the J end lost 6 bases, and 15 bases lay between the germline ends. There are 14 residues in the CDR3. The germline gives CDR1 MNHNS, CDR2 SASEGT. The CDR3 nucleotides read TGTGCCAGCAGTAAAAGGGGGGGTTGGGATACGCAGTATTTT. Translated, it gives CASSKRGGWDTQYF.

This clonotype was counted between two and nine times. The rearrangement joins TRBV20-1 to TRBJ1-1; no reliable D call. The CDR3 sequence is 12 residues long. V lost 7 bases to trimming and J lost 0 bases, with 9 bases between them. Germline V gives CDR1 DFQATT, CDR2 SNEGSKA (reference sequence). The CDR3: CSVTEVNTEAFF. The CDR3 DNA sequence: TGCAGTGTAACAGAAGTGAACACTGAAGCTTTCTTT.

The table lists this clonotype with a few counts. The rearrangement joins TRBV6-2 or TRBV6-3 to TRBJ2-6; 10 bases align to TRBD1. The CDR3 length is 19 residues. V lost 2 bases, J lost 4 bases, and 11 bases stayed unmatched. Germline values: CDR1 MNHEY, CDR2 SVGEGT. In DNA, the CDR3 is TGTGCCAGCAGTTACCTAGACAGGGGGCTGGTGGCAGGGGCCAACGTCCTGACTTTC. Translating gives CASSYLDRGLVAGANVLTF.

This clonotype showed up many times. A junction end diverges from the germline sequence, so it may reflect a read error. In DNA, the CDR3 is TGTGCCATAAGTGACCGAAGACCCTCACTAACGGGCTTTTACAATGAGCAGTTCTTC. It specifies CAISDRRPSLTGFYNEQFF. The chain uses TRBV10-3 and TRBJ2-1; D remains unclear. This CDR3 has 19 residues. Germline V gives CDR1 ENHRY, CDR2 SYGVKD.

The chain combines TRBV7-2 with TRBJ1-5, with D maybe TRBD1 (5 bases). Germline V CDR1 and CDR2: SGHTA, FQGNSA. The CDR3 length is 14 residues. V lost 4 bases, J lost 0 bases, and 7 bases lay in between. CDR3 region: CASSWGPSNQPQHF. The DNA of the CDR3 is TGTGCCAGCAGCTGGGGACCTAGCAATCAGCCCCAGCATTTT.

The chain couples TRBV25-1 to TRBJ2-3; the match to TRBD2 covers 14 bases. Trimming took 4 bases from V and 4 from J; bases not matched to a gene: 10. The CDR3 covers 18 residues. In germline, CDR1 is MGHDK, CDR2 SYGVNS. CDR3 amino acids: CASSVSGTSGRSSDTQYF. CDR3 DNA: TGTGCCAGCAGTGTTTCTGGGACTAGCGGGAGATCCTCAGATACGCAGTATTTT. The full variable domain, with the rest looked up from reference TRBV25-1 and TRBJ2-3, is EADIYQTPRYLVIGTGKKITLECSQTMGHDKMYWYQQDPGMELHLIHYSYGVNSTEKGDLSSESTVSRIRTEHFPLTLESARPSHTSQYLCASSVSGTSGRSSDTQYFGPGTRLTVL.

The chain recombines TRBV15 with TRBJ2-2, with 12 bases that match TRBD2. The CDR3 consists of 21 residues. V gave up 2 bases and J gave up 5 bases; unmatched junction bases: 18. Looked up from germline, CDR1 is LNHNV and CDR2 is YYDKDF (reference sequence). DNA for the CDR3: TGTGCCACCAGCAGAAAGGGAACCGCACTAAGACTAGCGGGAGTTACCGGGGAGCTGTTTTTT. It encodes CATSRKGTALRLAGVTGELFF.

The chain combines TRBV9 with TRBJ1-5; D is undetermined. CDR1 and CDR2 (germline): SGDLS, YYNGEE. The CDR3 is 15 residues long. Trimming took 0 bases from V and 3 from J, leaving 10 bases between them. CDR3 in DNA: TGTGCCAGCAGCGTAGCAGGCCACCTCAATCAGCCCCAGCATTTT. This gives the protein CASSVAGHLNQPQHF.

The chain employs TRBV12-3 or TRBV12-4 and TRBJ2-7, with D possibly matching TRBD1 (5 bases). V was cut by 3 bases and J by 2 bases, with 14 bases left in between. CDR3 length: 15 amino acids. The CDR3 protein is CASSFADRPAYEQYF. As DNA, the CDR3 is TGTGCCAGCAGTTTTGCCGACAGACCGGCCTACGAGCAGTACTTC.

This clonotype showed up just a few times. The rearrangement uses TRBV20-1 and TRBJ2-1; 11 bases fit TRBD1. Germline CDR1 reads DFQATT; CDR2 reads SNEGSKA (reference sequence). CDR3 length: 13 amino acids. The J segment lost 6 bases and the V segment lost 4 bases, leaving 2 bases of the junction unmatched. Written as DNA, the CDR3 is TGCAGTGCTAAAGGGACAGGGGGCAATGAGCAGTTCTTC. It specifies CSAKGTGGNEQFF.

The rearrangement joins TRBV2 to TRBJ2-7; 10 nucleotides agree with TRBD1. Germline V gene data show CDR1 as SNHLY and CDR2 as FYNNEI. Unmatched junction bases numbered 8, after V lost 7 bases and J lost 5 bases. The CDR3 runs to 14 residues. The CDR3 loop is CASMYGTGVNEQYF. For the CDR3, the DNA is TGTGCCAGCATGTACGGGACAGGGGTAAACGAGCAGTACTTC.

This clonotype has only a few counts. CDR3 bases: TGTGCCAGCAGTTTATCGAGAGGGTTTGAGCAGTTCTTC. It translates to CASSLSRGFEQFF. This sequence joins TRBV27 and TRBJ2-1; D might be TRBD2 (5 bases). Germline V lookup: CDR1 MNHEY, CDR2 SMNVEV (reference sequence). V lost 0 bases to trimming and J lost 9 bases, with 9 bases between them. This CDR3 spans 13 amino acids.

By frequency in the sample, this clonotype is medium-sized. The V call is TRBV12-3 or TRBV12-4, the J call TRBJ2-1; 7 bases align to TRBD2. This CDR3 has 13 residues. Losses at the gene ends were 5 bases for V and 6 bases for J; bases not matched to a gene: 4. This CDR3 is CASSSGASNEQFF. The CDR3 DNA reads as TGTGCCAGCAGTAGCGGGGCCTCCAATGAGCAGTTCTTC.

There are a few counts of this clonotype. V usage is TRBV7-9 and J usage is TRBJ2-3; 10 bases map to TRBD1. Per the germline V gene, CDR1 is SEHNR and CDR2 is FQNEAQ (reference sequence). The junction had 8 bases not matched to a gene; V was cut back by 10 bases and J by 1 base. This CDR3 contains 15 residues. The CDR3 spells CAITSGTGGTDTQYF. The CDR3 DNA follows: TGTGCCATCACGAGCGGGACAGGGGGCACAGATACGCAGTATTTT.

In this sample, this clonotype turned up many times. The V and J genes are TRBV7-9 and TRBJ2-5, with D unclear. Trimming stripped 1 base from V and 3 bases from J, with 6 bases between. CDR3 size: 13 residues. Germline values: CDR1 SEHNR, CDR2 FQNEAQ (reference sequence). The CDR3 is CASSLDGKETQYF. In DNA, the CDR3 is TGTGCCAGCAGCTTAGATGGCAAAGAGACCCAGTACTTC.

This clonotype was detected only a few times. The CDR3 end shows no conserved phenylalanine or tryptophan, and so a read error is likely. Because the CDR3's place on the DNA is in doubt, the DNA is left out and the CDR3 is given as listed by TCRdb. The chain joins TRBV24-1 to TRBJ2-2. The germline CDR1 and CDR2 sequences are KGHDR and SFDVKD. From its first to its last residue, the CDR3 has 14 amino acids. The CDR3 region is CATSDSWESGELIL.

CDR3 residues: CASSGTGGYNSPLHF. The DNA for the CDR3 is TGCGCCAGCAGCGGAACAGGGGGCTATAATTCACCCCTCCACTTT. This chain joins TRBV5-1 and TRBJ1-6, with 8 bases aligning to TRBD1. V was clipped by 4 bases and J by 3 bases; unmatched bases: 3. This CDR3 is 15 amino acids long. CDR1 is SGHRS, CDR2 YFSETQ, per germline.

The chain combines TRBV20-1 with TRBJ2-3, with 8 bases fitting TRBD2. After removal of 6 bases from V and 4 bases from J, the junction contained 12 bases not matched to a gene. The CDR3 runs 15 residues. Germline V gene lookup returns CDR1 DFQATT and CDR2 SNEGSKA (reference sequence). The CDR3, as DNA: TGCAGTGCCAGAATCGGAGCGGGGGATGCAGATACGCAGTATTTT. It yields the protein CSARIGAGDADTQYF.

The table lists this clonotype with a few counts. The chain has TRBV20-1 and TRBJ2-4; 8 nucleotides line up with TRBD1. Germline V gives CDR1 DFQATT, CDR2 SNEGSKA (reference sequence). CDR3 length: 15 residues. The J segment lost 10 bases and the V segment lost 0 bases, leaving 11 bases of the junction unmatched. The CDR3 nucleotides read TGCAGTGCTAGAGATGGGGGGCAGGGGGCGAGGATTCAGTACTTC. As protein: CSARDGGQGARIQYF.

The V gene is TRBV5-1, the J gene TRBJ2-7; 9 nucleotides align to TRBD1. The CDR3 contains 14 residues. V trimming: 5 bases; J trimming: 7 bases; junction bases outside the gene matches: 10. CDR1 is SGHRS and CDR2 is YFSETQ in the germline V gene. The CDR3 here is CASSRDRASSEQYF. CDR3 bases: TGCGCCAGCAGTCGGGACAGGGCGAGCAGTGAGCAGTACTTC.